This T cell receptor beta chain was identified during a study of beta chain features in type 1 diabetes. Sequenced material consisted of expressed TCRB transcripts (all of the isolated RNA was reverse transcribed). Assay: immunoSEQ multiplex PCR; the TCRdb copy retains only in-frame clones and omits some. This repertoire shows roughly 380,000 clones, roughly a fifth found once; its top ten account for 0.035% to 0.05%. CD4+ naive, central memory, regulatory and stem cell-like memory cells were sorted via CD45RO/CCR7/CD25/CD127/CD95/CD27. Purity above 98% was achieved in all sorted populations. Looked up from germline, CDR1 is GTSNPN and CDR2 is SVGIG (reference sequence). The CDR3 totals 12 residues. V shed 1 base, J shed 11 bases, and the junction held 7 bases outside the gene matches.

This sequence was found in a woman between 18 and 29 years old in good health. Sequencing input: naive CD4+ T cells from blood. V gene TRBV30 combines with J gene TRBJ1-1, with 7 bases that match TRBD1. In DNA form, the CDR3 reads TGTGCCTGGAGTGCTCAGGGGGATGGGGCTTTCTTT. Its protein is CAWSAQGDGAFF.